These T cell receptor beta chains were read from a single sample in a study of response to subunit inactivated influenza vaccine. Using its own MiXCR run on the RT-PCR reads, TCRdb lists one record per CDR3 protein. The sample contains 300,000 to 350,000 distinct CDR3 sequences, 22% of which appear only once. The sequencing used PBMCs from blood, collected approximately 20 months after vaccination. The receptors were gathered from a man aged 50-75 years who received an inactivated influenza vaccine. Each CDR3 is given with its conserved first and last residue. The D gene is left open where the match is weak. Expanded clones get a size class; other rows say once, few or many, or leave the size out.

j_gene | abundance | d_gene | v_gene | CDR3nt | CDR3aa
TRBJ2-7 | - | TRBD2 | TRBV9 | TGTGCCAGCAGCCCCCATGGCGGGAGCACCTACGAGCAGTACTTC | CASSPHGGSTYEQYF
TRBJ2-1 | few | TRBD2 | TRBV29-1 | TGCAGCGTTGTTGGACTAGTCTCCTACAATGAGCAGTTCTTC | CSVVGLVSYNEQFF
TRBJ2-3 | - | - | TRBV6-5 | TGTGCCAGCAGTTACTCGTTTACAGATACGCAGTATTTT | CASSYSFTDTQYF
TRBJ2-2 | - | TRBD1 | TRBV11-2 | TGTGCCAGCAGCTATCGACAGGGGGCAAACACCGGGGAGCTGTTTTTT | CASSYRQGANTGELFF
TRBJ1-2 | few | TRBD1 | TRBV20-1 | TGCAGTGCTAGAGATGCGACAGGGTCGGATGGCTACACCTTC | CSARDATGSDGYTF
TRBJ2-2 | - | - | TRBV2 | TGTGCCAGCAGGGGCACAGGAGAAGCGAACACCGGGGAGCTGTTTTTT | CASRGTGEANTGELFF
TRBJ1-5 | - | - | TRBV12-3/TRBV12-4 | TGTGCCAGCAGTTTGAACGCCGATCAGCCCCAGCATTTT | CASSLNADQPQHF
TRBJ1-2 | - | - | TRBV12-3/TRBV12-4 | TGTGCCAGCAGTTTAGCGACAGCCGCAGAAGCAACCTTC | CASSLATAAEATF
TRBJ2-4 | - | TRBD2 | TRBV29-1 | TGCAGCGTTGAATGGCGGGGGGCTTCCAAAAACATTCAGTACTTC | CSVEWRGASKNIQYF
TRBJ2-2 | - | TRBD2 | TRBV29-1 | TGCAGCGTGCCGGGGGGAACCGGGGAGCTGTTTTTT | CSVPGGTGELFF
TRBJ1-1 | - | - | TRBV6-2/TRBV6-3 | TGTGCCAGCAGTTATCAGGGATTAACTGAAGCTTTCTTT | CASSYQGLTEAFF
TRBJ1-1 | - | TRBD1 | TRBV27 | TGTGCCAGCAGTTTAGCACAGGGGGCCACCACTGAAGCTTTCTTT | CASSLAQGATTEAFF
TRBJ1-6 | - | - | TRBV4-1 | TGCGCCAGCAGCCAAGGGCGCCAGTATAATTCACCCCTCCACTTT | CASSQGRQYNSPLHF
TRBJ1-4 | - | TRBD1 | TRBV6-2/TRBV6-3 | TGTGCCAGCAGTCCAAGCTTCGACAGGGAGGCGATAGAAACTAATGAAAAACTGTTTTTT | CASSPSFDREAIETNEKLFF
TRBJ2-3 | - | - | TRBV5-4 | TGTGCCAGCAGCTCTCAACAGGGTGCAGATACGCAGTATTTT | CASSSQQGADTQYF
TRBJ2-5 | - | TRBD1 | TRBV19 | TGTGCCAGTAGTGACGGGACAGCCGGGGAGACCCAGTACTTC | CASSDGTAGETQYF
TRBJ2-1 | - | - | TRBV5-5 | TGTGCCAGCAGCTTTATGGTAGCGACCTACAATGAGCAGTTCTTC | CASSFMVATYNEQFF
TRBJ2-5 | few | - | TRBV20-1 | TGCAGTGCTTCAGGGGTGGGGAGCCAAGAGACCCAGTACTTC | CSASGVGSQETQYF
TRBJ2-2 | few | - | TRBV29-1 | TGCAGCTCCAGGGAGGCGAGCACCGGGGAGCTGTTTTTT | CSSREASTGELFF
TRBJ1-5 | few | - | TRBV12-1 | TGTGCCAGCAGCGCCACGGGCCGCTCGGGTGGCAATCAGCCCCAGCATTTT | CASSATGRSGGNQPQHF
TRBJ1-5 | - | - | TRBV4-1 | TGCGCCAGCAGCCGCGAGGAGGATAGCAATCAGCCCCAGCATTTT | CASSREEDSNQPQHF
TRBJ2-6 | few | TRBD2 | TRBV9 | TGTGCCAGCAGCTTCACCCCGGGACTAGCCCACGGATTCGGGGCCAACGTCCTGACTTTC | CASSFTPGLAHGFGANVLTF
TRBJ1-1 | many | - | TRBV27 | TGTGCCAGCAGTTCCCGACAGATTTTGAACACTGAAGCTTTCTTT | CASSSRQILNTEAFF